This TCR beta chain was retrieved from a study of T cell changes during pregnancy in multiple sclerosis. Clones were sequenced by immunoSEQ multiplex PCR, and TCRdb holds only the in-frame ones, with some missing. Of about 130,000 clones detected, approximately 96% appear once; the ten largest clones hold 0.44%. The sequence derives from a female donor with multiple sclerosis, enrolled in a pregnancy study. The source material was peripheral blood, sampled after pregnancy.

CDR3 nucleotides: TGTGCCGTTTCAGGGGGCTGGGACACTGAAGCTTTCTTT. Encoded protein: CAVSGGWDTEAFF. The chain combines TRBV19 with TRBJ1-1, with TRBD1 identical over 8 bases. After removal of 11 bases from V and 3 bases from J, the junction contained 8 bases not matched to a gene. The CDR3 totals 13 residues. Germline CDR1 and CDR2: LNHDA and SQIVND (reference sequence).